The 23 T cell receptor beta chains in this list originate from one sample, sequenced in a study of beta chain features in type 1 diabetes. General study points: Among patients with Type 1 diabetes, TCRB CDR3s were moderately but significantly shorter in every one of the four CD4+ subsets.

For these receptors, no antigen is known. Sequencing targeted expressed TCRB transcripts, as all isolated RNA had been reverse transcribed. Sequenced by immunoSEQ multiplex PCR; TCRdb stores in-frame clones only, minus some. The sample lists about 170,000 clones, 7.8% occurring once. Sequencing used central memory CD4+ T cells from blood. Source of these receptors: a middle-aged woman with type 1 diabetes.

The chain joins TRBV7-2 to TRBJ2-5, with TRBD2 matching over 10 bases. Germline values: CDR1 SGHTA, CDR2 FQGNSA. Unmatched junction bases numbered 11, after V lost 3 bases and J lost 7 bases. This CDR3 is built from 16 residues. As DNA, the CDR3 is TGTGCCAGCAGCTTTCTAGCGGGGGCCGGCGCGGGGACCCAGTACTTC. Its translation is CASSFLAGAGAGTQYF.

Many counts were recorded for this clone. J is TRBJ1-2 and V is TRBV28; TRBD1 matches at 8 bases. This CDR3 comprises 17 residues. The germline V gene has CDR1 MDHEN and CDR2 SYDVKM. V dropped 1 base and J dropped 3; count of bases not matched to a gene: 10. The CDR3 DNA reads TGTGCCAGCAGTTTATTTACCCTCGGACAGGGCGACTATGGCTACACCTTC. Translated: CASSLFTLGQGDYGYTF.

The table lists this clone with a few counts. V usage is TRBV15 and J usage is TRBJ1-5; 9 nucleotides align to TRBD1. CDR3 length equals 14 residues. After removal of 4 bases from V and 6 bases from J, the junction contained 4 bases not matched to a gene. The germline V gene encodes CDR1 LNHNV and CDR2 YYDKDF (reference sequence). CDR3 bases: TGTGCCACCAGCAAACAGGGGGCCGGTCAGCCCCAGCATTTT. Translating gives CATSKQGAGQPQHF.

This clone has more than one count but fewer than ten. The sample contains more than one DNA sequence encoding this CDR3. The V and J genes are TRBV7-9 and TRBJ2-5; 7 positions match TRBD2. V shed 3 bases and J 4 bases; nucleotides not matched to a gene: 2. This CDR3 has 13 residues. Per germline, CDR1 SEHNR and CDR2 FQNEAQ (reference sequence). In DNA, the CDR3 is TGTGCCAGCAGCTTGGGAGGGCGAGAGACCCAGTACTTC. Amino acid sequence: CASSLGGRETQYF.

As DNA, the CDR3 is TGTGCCAGCAGTCAGCGGGACAGGAATGGCTACACCTTC. This translates into CASSQRDRNGYTF. The chain links TRBV2 to TRBJ1-2; 8 bases map to TRBD1. Germline trimming cut 5 bases from V and 6 bases from J; bases unmatched to any gene: 5. CDR1 and CDR2 (germline): SNHLY, FYNNEI. The CDR3 spans 13 residues.

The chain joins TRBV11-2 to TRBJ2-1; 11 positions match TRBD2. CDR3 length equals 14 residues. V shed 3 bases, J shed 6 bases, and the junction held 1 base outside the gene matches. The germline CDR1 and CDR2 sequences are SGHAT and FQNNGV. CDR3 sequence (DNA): TGTGCCAGCAGCTTCACTAGCGGGGGCAATGAGCAGTTCTTC. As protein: CASSFTSGGNEQFF.

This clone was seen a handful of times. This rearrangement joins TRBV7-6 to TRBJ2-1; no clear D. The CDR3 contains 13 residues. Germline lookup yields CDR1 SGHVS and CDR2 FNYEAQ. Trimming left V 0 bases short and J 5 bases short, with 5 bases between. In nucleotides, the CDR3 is TGTGCCAGCAGCTTAGCCGAGGACAATGAGCAGTTCTTC. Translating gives CASSLAEDNEQFF.

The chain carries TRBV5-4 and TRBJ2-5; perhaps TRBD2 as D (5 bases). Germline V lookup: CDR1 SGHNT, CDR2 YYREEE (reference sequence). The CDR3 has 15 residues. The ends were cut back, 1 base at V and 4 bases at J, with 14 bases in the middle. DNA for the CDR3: TGTGCCAGCAGCTTGAAGCGAGAAGGGAGAGAGACCCAGTACTTC. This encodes CASSLKREGRETQYF.

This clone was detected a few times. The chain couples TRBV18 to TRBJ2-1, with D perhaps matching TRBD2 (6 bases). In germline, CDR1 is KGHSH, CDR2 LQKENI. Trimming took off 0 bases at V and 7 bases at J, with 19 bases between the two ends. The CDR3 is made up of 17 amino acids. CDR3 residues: CASSPPAASEMGNEQFF. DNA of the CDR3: TGTGCCAGCTCACCACCGGCGGCTAGCGAGATGGGGAATGAGCAGTTCTTC.

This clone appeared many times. The CDR3 protein is CASILAPAGTDTQYF. The CDR3 DNA follows: TGTGCCAGCATCCTGGCGCCCGCAGGTACAGATACGCAGTATTTT. The genes are TRBV2 and TRBJ2-3, with D unclear. CDR3 length: 15 amino acids. V was trimmed by 7 bases and J by 3 bases, leaving 17 bases between them. The V gene's germline CDR1 is SNHLY and CDR2 FYNNEI. Looking up the rest from reference TRBV2 and TRBJ2-3 gives the full variable domain: EPEVTQTPSHQVTQMGQEVILRCVPISNHLYFYWYRQILGQKVEFLVSFYNNEISEKSEIFDDQFSVERPDGSNFTLKIRSTKLEDSAMYFCASILAPAGTDTQYFGPGTRLTVL.

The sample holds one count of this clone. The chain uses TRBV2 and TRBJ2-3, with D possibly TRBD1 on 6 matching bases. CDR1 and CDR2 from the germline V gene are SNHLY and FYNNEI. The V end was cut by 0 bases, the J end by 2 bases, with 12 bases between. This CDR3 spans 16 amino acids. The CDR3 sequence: CASSEARTVNTDTQYF. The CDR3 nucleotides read TGTGCCAGCAGTGAAGCCCGGACAGTTAACACAGATACGCAGTATTTT.

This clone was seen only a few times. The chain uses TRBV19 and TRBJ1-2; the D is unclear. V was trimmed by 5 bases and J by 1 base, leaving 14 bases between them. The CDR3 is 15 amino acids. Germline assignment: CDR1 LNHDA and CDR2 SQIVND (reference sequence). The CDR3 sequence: CASSPFGSNNYGYTF. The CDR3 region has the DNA TGTGCCAGTAGTCCTTTCGGTAGTAATAACTATGGCTACACCTTC. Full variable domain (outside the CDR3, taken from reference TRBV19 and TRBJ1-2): DGGITQSPKYLFRKEGQNVTLSCEQNLNHDAMYWYRQDPGQGLRLIYYSQIVNDFQKGDIAEGYSVSREKKESFPLTVTSAQKNPTAFYLCASSPFGSNNYGYTFGSGTRLTVV.

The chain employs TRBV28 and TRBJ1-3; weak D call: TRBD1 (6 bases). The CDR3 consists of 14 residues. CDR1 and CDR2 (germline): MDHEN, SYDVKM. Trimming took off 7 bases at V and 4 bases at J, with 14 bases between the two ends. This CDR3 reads CASTSGAEGNTIYF. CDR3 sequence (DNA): TGTGCCAGCACCTCAGGGGCTGAGGGAAACACCATATATTTT.

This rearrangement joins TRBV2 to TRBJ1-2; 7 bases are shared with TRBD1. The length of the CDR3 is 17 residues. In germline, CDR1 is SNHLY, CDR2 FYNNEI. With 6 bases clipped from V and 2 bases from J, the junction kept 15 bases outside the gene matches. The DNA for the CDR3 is TGTGCCAGCAGCGGGCCGGGGACAGCGACAGCCAACTATGGCTACACCTTC. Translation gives CASSGPGTATANYGYTF.

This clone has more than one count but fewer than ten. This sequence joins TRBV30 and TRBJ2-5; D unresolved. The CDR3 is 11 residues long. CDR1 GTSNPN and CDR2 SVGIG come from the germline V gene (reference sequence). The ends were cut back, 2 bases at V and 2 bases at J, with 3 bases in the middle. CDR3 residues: CAWSSQETQYF. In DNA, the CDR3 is TGTGCCTGGAGTTCACAAGAGACCCAGTACTTC.

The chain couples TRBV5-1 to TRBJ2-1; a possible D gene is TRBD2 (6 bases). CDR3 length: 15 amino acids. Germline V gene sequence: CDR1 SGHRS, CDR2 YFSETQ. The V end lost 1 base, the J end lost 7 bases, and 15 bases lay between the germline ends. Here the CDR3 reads CASSLNAGPGNEQFF. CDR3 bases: TGCGCCAGCAGCTTGAATGCGGGGCCAGGGAATGAGCAGTTCTTC.

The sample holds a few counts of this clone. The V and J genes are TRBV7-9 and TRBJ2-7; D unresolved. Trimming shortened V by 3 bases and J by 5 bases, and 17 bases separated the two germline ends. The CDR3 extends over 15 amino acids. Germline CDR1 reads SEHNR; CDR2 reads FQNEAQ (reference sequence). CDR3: CASSFRRPTGDEQYF. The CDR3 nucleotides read TGTGCCAGCAGCTTTAGGAGACCCACCGGAGACGAGCAGTACTTC.

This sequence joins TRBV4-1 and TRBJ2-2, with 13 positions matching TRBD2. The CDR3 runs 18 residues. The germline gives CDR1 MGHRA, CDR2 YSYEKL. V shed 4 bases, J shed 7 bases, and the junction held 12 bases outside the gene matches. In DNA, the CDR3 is TGCGCCAGCAGCCTCCGGACTAGCGGGAGACGGGAGGACGGGGAGCTGTTTTTT. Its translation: CASSLRTSGRREDGELFF.

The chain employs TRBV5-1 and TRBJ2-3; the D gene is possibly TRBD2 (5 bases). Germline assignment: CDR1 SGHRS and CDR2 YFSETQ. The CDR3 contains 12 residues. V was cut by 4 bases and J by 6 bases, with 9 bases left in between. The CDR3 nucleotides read TGCGCCAGCAGCCGGGGTTGGGATACGCAGTATTTT. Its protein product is CASSRGWDTQYF.

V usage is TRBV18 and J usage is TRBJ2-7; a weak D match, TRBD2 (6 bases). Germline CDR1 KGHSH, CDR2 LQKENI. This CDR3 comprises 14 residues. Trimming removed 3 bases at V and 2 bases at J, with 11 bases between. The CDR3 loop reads CASSPSRGTYEQYF. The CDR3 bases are TGTGCCAGCTCACCCTCCCGGGGGACCTACGAGCAGTACTTC.

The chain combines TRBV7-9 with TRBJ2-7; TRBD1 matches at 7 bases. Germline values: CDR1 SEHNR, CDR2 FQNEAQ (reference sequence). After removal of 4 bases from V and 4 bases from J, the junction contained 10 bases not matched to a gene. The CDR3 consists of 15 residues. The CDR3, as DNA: TGTGCCAGCAGCTCCCAACCGGGACAGTTGTACGAGCAGTACTTC. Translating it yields CASSSQPGQLYEQYF.

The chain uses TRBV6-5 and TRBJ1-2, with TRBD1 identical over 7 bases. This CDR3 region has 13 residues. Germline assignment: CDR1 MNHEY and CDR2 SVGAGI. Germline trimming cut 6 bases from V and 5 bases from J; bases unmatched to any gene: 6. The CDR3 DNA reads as TGTGCCAGCAGCCTCGACAGGGAATATGGCTACACCTTC. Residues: CASSLDREYGYTF.

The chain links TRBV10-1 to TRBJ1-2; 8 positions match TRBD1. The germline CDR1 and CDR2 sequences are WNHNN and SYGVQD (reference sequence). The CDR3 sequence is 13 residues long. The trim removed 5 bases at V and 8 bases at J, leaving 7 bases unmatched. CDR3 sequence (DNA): TGCGCCAGCAGTCCGACAGGGGCGACCGGCTACACCTTC. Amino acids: CASSPTGATGYTF.